The clone carrying this T cell receptor (beta chain) was seen at least ten times. The source of the sample is a study of patients and donors after allogeneic stem cell transplantation. This CDR3 is 14 amino acids long. Germline values: CDR1 DFQATT, CDR2 SNEGSKA (reference sequence). Trimming left V 6 bases short and J 3 bases short, with 16 bases between. TCRdb reprocessed the RT-PCR reads via MiXCR and lists one record per CDR3 protein. In the table there are approximately 150,000 distinct CDR3 sequences, 37% of which are singletons. The rearrangement uses TRBV20-1 and TRBJ2-3; D possibly corresponds to TRBD2 (6 bases). The TCR was taken from a human donor who was either an allogeneic HSCT recipient or a stem cell or donor lymphocyte infusion donor (not recorded which). It is not recorded whose cells these are; they may come from a transplant donor. The sequencing sample was made of blood, either unsorted or a sorted T cell fraction (not recorded which). Here the CDR3 DNA reads TGCAGTGCCCCTGAGGCGGGGAGTACAGATACGCAGTATTTT. Translated, it gives CSAPEAGSTDTQYF.